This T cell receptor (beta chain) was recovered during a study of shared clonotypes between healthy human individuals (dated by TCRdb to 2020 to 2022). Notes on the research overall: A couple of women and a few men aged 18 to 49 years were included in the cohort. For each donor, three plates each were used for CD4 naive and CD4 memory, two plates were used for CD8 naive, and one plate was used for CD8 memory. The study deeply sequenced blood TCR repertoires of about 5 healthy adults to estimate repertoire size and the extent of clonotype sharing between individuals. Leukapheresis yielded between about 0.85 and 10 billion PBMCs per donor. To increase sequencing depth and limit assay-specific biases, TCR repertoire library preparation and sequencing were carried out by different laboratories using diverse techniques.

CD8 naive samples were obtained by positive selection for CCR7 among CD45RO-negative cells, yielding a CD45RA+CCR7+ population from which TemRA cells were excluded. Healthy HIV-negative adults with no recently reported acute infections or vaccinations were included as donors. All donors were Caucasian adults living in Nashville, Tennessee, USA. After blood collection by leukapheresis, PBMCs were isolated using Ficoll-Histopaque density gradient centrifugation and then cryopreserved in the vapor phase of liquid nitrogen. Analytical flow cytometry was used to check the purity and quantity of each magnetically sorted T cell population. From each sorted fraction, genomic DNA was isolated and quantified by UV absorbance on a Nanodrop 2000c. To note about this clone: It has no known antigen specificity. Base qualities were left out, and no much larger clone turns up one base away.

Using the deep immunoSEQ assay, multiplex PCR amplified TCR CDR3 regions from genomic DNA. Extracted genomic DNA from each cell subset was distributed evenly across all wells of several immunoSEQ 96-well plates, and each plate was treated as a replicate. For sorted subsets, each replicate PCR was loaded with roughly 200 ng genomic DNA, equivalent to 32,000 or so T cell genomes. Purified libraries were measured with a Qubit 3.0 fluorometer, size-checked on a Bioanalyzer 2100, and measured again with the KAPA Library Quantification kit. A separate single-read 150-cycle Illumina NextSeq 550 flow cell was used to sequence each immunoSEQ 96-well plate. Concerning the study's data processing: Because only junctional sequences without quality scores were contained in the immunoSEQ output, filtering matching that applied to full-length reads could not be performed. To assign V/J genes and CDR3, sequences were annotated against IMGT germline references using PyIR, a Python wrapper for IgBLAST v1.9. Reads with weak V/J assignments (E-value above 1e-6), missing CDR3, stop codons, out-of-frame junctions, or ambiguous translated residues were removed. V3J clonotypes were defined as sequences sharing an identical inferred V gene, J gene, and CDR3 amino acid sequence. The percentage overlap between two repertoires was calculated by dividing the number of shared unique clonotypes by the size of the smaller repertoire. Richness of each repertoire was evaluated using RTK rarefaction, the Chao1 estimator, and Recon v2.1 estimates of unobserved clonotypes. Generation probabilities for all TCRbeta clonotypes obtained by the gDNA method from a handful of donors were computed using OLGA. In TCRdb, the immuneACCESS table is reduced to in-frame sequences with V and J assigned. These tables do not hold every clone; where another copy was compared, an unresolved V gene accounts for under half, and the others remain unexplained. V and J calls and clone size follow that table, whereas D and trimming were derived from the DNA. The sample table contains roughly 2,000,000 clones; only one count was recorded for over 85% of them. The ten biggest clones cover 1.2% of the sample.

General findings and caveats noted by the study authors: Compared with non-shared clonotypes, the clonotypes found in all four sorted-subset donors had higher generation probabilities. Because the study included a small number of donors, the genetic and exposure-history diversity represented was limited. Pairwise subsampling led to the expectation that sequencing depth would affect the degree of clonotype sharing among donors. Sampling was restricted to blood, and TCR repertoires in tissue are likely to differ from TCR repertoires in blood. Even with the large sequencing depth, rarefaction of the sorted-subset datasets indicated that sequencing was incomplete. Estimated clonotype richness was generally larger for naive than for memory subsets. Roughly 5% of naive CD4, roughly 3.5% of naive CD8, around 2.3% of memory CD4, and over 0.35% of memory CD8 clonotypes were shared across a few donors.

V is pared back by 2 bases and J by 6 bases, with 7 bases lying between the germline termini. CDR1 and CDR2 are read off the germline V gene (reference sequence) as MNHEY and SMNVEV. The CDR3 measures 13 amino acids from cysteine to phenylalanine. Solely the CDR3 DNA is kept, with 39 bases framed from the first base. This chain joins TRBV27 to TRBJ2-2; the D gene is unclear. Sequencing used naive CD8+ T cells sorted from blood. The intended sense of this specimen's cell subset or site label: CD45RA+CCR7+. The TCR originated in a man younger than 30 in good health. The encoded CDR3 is CASSLTAAGELFF. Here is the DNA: TGTGCCAGCAGTTTAACGGCTGCCGGGGAGCTGTTTTTT.